These T cell receptor beta chains were read from a single sample in a study of shared clonotypes between healthy human individuals. Clones were read by immunoSEQ multiplex PCR, and TCRdb kept only the in-frame ones, dropping some. Here the sample spans approximately 1,500,000 clones, 95% to 99% being singletons. The sample taken for sequencing was naive CD4+ T cells sorted from blood. These receptors came from a man aged 25-45 years in good health. Each CDR3 is given with its conserved first and last residue. Each record gives: J gene, clone size, V gene, D gene, CDR3 DNA, CDR3 protein. The D gene is left open where the match is weak. Expanded clones are given a class, and other clones once, few, many or no size at all.

J gene: TRBJ2-5
clone size: .
V gene: TRBV5-4
D gene: .
CDR3 DNA: TGTGCCAGCAGCCTGGGCGTTTCTCGGAAACAAGAGACCCAGTACTTC
CDR3 protein: CASSLGVSRKQETQYF

J gene: TRBJ2-7
clone size: .
V gene: TRBV9
D gene: TRBD2
CDR3 DNA: TGTGCCAGCAGCCCCCAGACTAGCGGGACATTCTACGAGCAGTACTTC
CDR3 protein: CASSPQTSGTFYEQYF

J gene: TRBJ2-7
clone size: .
V gene: TRBV5-1
D gene: TRBD1
CDR3 DNA: TGCGCCAGCAGCTTGGCCGCCAGGGGGAGAGAGCAGTACTTC
CDR3 protein: CASSLAARGREQYF

J gene: TRBJ1-1
clone size: .
V gene: TRBV18
D gene: TRBD1
CDR3 DNA: TGTGCCAGCTCACCGGGGACAGGGGTGACTGAAGCTTTCTTT
CDR3 protein: CASSPGTGVTEAFF

J gene: TRBJ2-1
clone size: .
V gene: TRBV2
D gene: TRBD2
CDR3 DNA: TGTGCCAGCAGTGAAGGGCTAGCGGGAGGGCCTGGTGAGCAGTTCTTC
CDR3 protein: CASSEGLAGGPGEQFF

J gene: TRBJ2-1
clone size: .
V gene: TRBV19
D gene: .
CDR3 DNA: TGTGCCAGTAGTATAGATCTGACAGGAAGGGTCTTC
CDR3 protein: CASSIDLTGRVF

J gene: TRBJ2-1
clone size: .
V gene: TRBV7-2
D gene: TRBD1
CDR3 DNA: TGTGCCAGCAGCTTACTATTGGACAGGGGCCATGAGCAGTTCTTC
CDR3 protein: CASSLLLDRGHEQFF

J gene: TRBJ2-2
clone size: .
V gene: TRBV9
D gene: .
CDR3 DNA: TGTGCCAGCACGTACCCGAACACCGGGGAGCTGTTTTTT
CDR3 protein: CASTYPNTGELFF

J gene: TRBJ1-4
clone size: .
V gene: TRBV6-5
D gene: .
CDR3 DNA: TGTGCCAGCAGCCCTTTGGGTGCAACTAATGAAAAACTGTTTTTT
CDR3 protein: CASSPLGATNEKLFF

J gene: TRBJ2-7
clone size: .
V gene: TRBV29-1
D gene: .
CDR3 DNA: TGCAGCGTTCAAGGGGTGTGGGGGTCCCACTCCTACGAGCAGTACTTC
CDR3 protein: CSVQGVWGSHSYEQYF

J gene: TRBJ2-3
clone size: .
V gene: TRBV4-3
D gene: .
CDR3 DNA: TGCGCCAGCAGCCAAGATGTTAGAACAGATACGCAGTATTTT
CDR3 protein: CASSQDVRTDTQYF

J gene: TRBJ1-3
clone size: .
V gene: TRBV9
D gene: .
CDR3 DNA: TGTGCCAGCAGCGTAGGAGGGGCCGGAAACACCATATATTTT
CDR3 protein: CASSVGGAGNTIYF

J gene: TRBJ2-7
clone size: .
V gene: TRBV5-1
D gene: .
CDR3 DNA: TGCGCCAGCAGCTTGGAGGGACACTACGAGCAGTACTTC
CDR3 protein: CASSLEGHYEQYF

J gene: TRBJ1-5
clone size: .
V gene: TRBV9
D gene: .
CDR3 DNA: TGTGCCAGCAGCGTAGGTCCGGGAAGCAATCAGCCCCAGCATTTT
CDR3 protein: CASSVGPGSNQPQHF

J gene: TRBJ2-5
clone size: once
V gene: TRBV19
D gene: TRBD2
CDR3 DNA: TGTGCCAGCCGGGGACTAGCGGGAGGGAAGACCCAGTACTTC
CDR3 protein: CASRGLAGGKTQYF

J gene: TRBJ2-7
clone size: .
V gene: TRBV6-6
D gene: .
CDR3 DNA: TGTGCCAGCAGTAAACTAGGACTGGACTACGAGCAGTACTTC
CDR3 protein: CASSKLGLDYEQYF

J gene: TRBJ1-1
clone size: .
V gene: TRBV28
D gene: TRBD1
CDR3 DNA: TGTGCCAGCAGCACCCCCCGGACAGGGGGATGGACTGAAGCTTTCTTT
CDR3 protein: CASSTPRTGGWTEAFF

J gene: TRBJ1-1
clone size: .
V gene: TRBV18
D gene: .
CDR3 DNA: TGTGCCAGCTCCCCTGGAGGAGGGGGGTACACCACTGAAGCTTTCTTT
CDR3 protein: CASSPGGGGYTTEAFF

J gene: TRBJ1-1
clone size: .
V gene: TRBV9
D gene: .
CDR3 DNA: TGTGCCAGCAGCGTGGGGGTAATGAACACTGAAGCTTTCTTT
CDR3 protein: CASSVGVMNTEAFF

J gene: TRBJ1-1
clone size: .
V gene: TRBV5-1
D gene: .
CDR3 DNA: TGCGCCAGCAGCGGAGGGGCCGTCACTGAAGCTTTCTTT
CDR3 protein: CASSGGAVTEAFF

J gene: TRBJ1-3
clone size: .
V gene: TRBV5-1
D gene: .
CDR3 DNA: TGCGCCAGCAGCTTACAGGGAGGTGGAAACACCATATATTTT
CDR3 protein: CASSLQGGGNTIYF

J gene: TRBJ2-1
clone size: .
V gene: TRBV5-1
D gene: .
CDR3 DNA: TGCGCCAGCAGCTTGTTGGCGGGCTTAACCTACAATGAGCAGTTCTTC
CDR3 protein: CASSLLAGLTYNEQFF

J gene: TRBJ2-3
clone size: .
V gene: TRBV5-1
D gene: .
CDR3 DNA: TGCGCCAGCAGCTTGGCAGCGGGCGTAACAGATACGCAGTATTTT
CDR3 protein: CASSLAAGVTDTQYF

J gene: TRBJ2-1
clone size: .
V gene: TRBV10-1
D gene: .
CDR3 DNA: TGCGCCAGCAGCCCCGGGTTGTGGAATGAGCAGTTCTTC
CDR3 protein: CASSPGLWNEQFF

J gene: TRBJ2-3
clone size: .
V gene: TRBV5-1
D gene: .
CDR3 DNA: TGCGCCAGCAGCTTTCTAGGAGGACCGACTTCATTCTCCACAGATACGCAGTATTTT
CDR3 protein: CASSFLGGPTSFSTDTQYF